The 3 T cell receptor beta chains below were found in one sample sequenced in a study of blood T cell repertoires in COVID-19. Libraries were prepared by immunoSEQ multiplex PCR; TCRdb keeps only in-frame clonotypes and omits some of them. The top ten hold under 3% of the sample, which has about 170,000 clones, over 80% seen once. The source material was peripheral blood. The receptors come from a woman aged 60-75 years with acute or convalescent COVID-19.

The chain uses TRBV7-2 and TRBJ2-6; D remains unclear. The V end lost 1 base, the J end lost 0 bases, and 7 bases lay between the germline ends. CDR3 size: 16 residues. Germline V gene data show CDR1 as SGHTA and CDR2 as FQGNSA. The CDR3 DNA sequence: TGTGCCAGCAGCTTAGTCTCCAGCTCTGGGGCCAACGTCCTGACTTTC. It encodes CASSLVSSSGANVLTF.

CDR3: CATRPSGGAIYEQYF. CDR3 in DNA: TGTGCCACACGTCCTAGCGGGGGGGCAATTTACGAGCAGTACTTC. The chain has TRBV2 and TRBJ2-7; 12 bases line up with TRBD2. The trim removed 10 bases at V and 4 bases at J, leaving 11 bases unmatched. This CDR3 has 15 residues. CDR1 is SNHLY, CDR2 FYNNEI, per germline.

The V and J genes are TRBV4-1 and TRBJ1-5; 8 positions agree with TRBD1. The trim removed 1 base at V and 0 bases at J, leaving 8 bases unmatched. Germline lookup yields CDR1 MGHRA and CDR2 YSYEKL. The CDR3 is 18 residues long. CDR3: CASSQAQDRVNSNQPQHF. As DNA, the CDR3 is TGCGCCAGCAGCCAAGCCCAGGACAGGGTAAATAGCAATCAGCCCCAGCATTTT.